One and the same sample provided the 3 T cell receptor beta chains below, sequenced in a study of CD8 T cells in ankylosing spondylitis (TCRdb year 2017). These receptors' targets are unknown. The library was prepared using 5' RACE. Instrument on record: Illumina HiSeq 2500. The raw public reads went through TCRdb reprocessing: fastp at Q25, MiXCR clone calling, in-frame beta chains kept. Every distinct CDR3 protein forms one entry, paired with its most common genes and DNA. The sample includes 500,000 or so distinct CDR3 sequences, with approximately 5.3% observed a single time. The ten largest clones add up to roughly 3.3% of the sample. Broader findings and caveats from the paper: A TCR beta motif made up of fewer than 10 highly homologous amino acid variants appeared to be characteristic of blood from ankylosing spondylitis patients.

Sequencing was done on a sample of blood, either unsorted or a sorted T cell fraction (not recorded which). All receptors come from a male donor with ankylosing spondylitis.

The chain links TRBV20-1 to TRBJ2-3; TRBD2 matches 10 bases. J was trimmed by 2 bases and V by 3 bases; bases with no gene match: 5. This CDR3 is built from 15 residues. The germline V gene has CDR1 DFQATT and CDR2 SNEGSKA (reference sequence). The CDR3 DNA reads as TGCAGTGCTAGGGTCCTAGCGGGGGTCACAGATACGCAGTATTTT. Amino acids: CSARVLAGVTDTQYF.

This clonotype was seen repeatedly, ten times or more. J is TRBJ2-7 and V is TRBV20-1; 12 bases match TRBD1. The germline CDR1 and CDR2 sequences are DFQATT and SNEGSKA (reference sequence). This CDR3 has 18 residues. J lost 2 bases, V lost 3 bases, and 14 bases had no gene match. The CDR3 DNA is TGCAGTGCTAGGATCCGGGGACAGGGGGCTCCCAACCCCTACGAGCAGTACTTC. Translated, it gives CSARIRGQGAPNPYEQYF.

This clonotype was observed at least ten times. The chain recombines TRBV9 with TRBJ2-2, with TRBD1 as a possible D gene (5 bases). Trimming removed 3 bases at V and 0 bases at J, with 9 bases between. The CDR3 spans 15 residues. The germline CDR1 and CDR2 sequences are SGDLS and YYNGEE. The CDR3 DNA reads as TGTGCCAGCAGCGGACAGATCCCGAACACCGGGGAGCTGTTTTTT. The encoded protein is CASSGQIPNTGELFF.